These T cell receptor beta chains were read from a single sample in a study of shared clonotypes between healthy human individuals. Measured with immunoSEQ multiplex PCR; TCRdb has only the in-frame clones, and not every one. The profile shows around 2.5 million clones, 90% to 95% of them singletons. The sample comprised naive CD4+ T cells from PBMCs. The source of these receptors is a young man in good health. Some clones in this sample may be carry-over from other donors' samples. CDR3s include the opening cysteine and the closing phenylalanine or tryptophan. D genes are given only for firm matches. Clone size is shown for a subset of rows, as once, few, many or a class of expanded clone.

D: TRBD1; size: .; J: TRBJ2-7; V: TRBV5-1; CDR3: CASSSTGGLGSYEQYF; DNA: TGCGCCAGCAGCTCTACAGGGGGCTTGGGGTCCTACGAGCAGTACTTC
D: TRBD1; size: once; J: TRBJ2-5; V: TRBV18; CDR3: CASSQGQGPQETQYF; DNA: TGTGCCAGCTCACAAGGACAGGGTCCACAAGAGACCCAGTACTTC
D: TRBD1; size: .; J: TRBJ2-5; V: TRBV5-1; CDR3: CASSLAPGGQETQYF; DNA: TGCGCCAGCAGCTTGGCCCCAGGGGGCCAAGAGACCCAGTACTTC
D: TRBD1; size: .; J: TRBJ2-5; V: TRBV11-3; CDR3: CASSSSGTGQETQYF; DNA: TGTGCCAGCAGCTCCTCCGGGACAGGGCAAGAGACCCAGTACTTC
D: TRBD2; size: .; J: TRBJ2-5; V: TRBV7-6; CDR3: CASSIFSSGQETQYF; DNA: TGTGCCAGCAGCATCTTTTCTAGCGGCCAAGAGACCCAGTACTTC
D: .; size: .; J: TRBJ2-1; V: TRBV28; CDR3: CASSLDHYNEQFF; DNA: TGTGCCAGCAGTTTGGACCACTACAATGAGCAGTTCTTC
D: TRBD2; size: once; J: TRBJ2-7; V: TRBV7-8; CDR3: CASLAGGSYEQYF; DNA: TGTGCCAGTCTAGCGGGAGGGTCCTACGAGCAGTACTTC
D: TRBD2; size: .; J: TRBJ2-7; V: TRBV5-1; CDR3: CASSLRTSVYEQYF; DNA: TGCGCCAGCAGCTTGAGGACTAGCGTCTACGAGCAGTACTTC
D: TRBD2; size: .; J: TRBJ2-7; V: TRBV18; CDR3: CASSPTLAGGGVEQYF; DNA: TGTGCCAGCTCACCTACCCTAGCGGGAGGCGGGGTCGAGCAGTACTTC
D: .; size: .; J: TRBJ2-2; V: TRBV29-1; CDR3: CSVAPLLNTGELFF; DNA: TGCAGCGTTGCCCCGCTGCTGAACACCGGGGAGCTGTTTTTT
D: TRBD1; size: .; J: TRBJ2-5; V: TRBV9; CDR3: CASSARDSQETQYF; DNA: TGTGCCAGCAGCGCCCGGGACAGCCAAGAGACCCAGTACTTC
D: TRBD1; size: .; J: TRBJ1-3; V: TRBV6-5; CDR3: CASRQGSSGNTIYF; DNA: TGTGCCAGCAGACAGGGGAGCTCTGGAAACACCATATATTTT
D: .; size: .; J: TRBJ2-7; V: TRBV28; CDR3: CASSLQGTYEQYF; DNA: TGTGCCAGCAGTTTGCAGGGCACCTACGAGCAGTACTTC
D: .; size: .; J: TRBJ2-3; V: TRBV7-9; CDR3: CASSPQAATDTQYF; DNA: TGTGCCAGCAGCCCTCAGGCAGCCACAGATACGCAGTATTTT
D: TRBD2; size: .; J: TRBJ2-1; V: TRBV6-6; CDR3: CASRAGLAVLDEQFF; DNA: TGTGCCAGCAGGGCGGGACTAGCCGTGTTAGATGAGCAGTTCTTC
D: .; size: .; J: TRBJ1-2; V: TRBV28; CDR3: CASSLWQNYGYTF; DNA: TGTGCCAGCAGTTTGTGGCAGAACTATGGCTACACCTTC
D: .; size: .; J: TRBJ1-4; V: TRBV5-1; CDR3: CASSLEKPGGEKLFF; DNA: TGCGCCAGCAGCTTGGAAAAACCGGGCGGGGAAAAACTGTTTTTT
D: .; size: .; J: TRBJ2-3; V: TRBV6-1; CDR3: CASSPDSSTDTQYF; DNA: TGTGCCAGCAGTCCCGATAGTAGCACAGATACGCAGTATTTT
D: .; size: .; J: TRBJ2-1; V: TRBV27; CDR3: CASSPRPEGLGNEQFF; DNA: TGTGCCAGCAGCCCCCGCCCCGAGGGCCTCGGCAATGAGCAGTTCTTC
D: .; size: .; J: TRBJ2-1; V: TRBV28; CDR3: CASSRAVLRGEQFF; DNA: TGTGCCAGCAGTCGGGCAGTTCTCAGAGGTGAGCAGTTCTTC
D: TRBD2; size: once; J: TRBJ2-1; V: TRBV5-1; CDR3: CASRETGTSGPREQFF; DNA: TGCGCCAGCAGAGAAACCGGGACTAGCGGACCACGGGAGCAGTTCTTC
D: TRBD2; size: once; J: TRBJ2-1; V: TRBV6-4; CDR3: CASPGRTSGSSYNEQFF; DNA: TGTGCCAGCCCAGGGAGGACTAGCGGGAGTTCCTACAATGAGCAGTTCTTC
D: .; size: few; J: TRBJ1-1; V: TRBV12-5; CDR3: CASGLGQNTEAFF; DNA: TGTGCTAGTGGTCTTGGACAGAACACTGAAGCTTTCTTT
D: .; size: .; J: TRBJ2-6; V: TRBV11-2; CDR3: CASSLLSGANVLTF; DNA: TGTGCCAGCAGCTTGTTGTCTGGGGCCAACGTCCTGACTTTC
D: .; size: .; J: TRBJ1-2; V: TRBV5-8; CDR3: CASSLVQSSYTF; DNA: TGTGCCAGCAGCTTGGTACAGTCGAGCTACACCTTC
D: .; size: .; J: TRBJ2-5; V: TRBV28; CDR3: CASTLYHGETQYF; DNA: TGTGCCAGCACTCTATATCACGGAGAGACCCAGTACTTC
D: TRBD2; size: .; J: TRBJ2-4; V: TRBV19; CDR3: CASSMLAGASTKNIQYF; DNA: TGTGCCAGTAGTATGCTAGCGGGAGCATCGACCAAAAACATTCAGTACTTC
D: TRBD1; size: .; J: TRBJ1-5; V: TRBV5-1; CDR3: CASSLSDRANQPQHF; DNA: TGCGCCAGCAGCTTGTCGGACAGGGCAAATCAGCCCCAGCATTTT
D: .; size: .; J: TRBJ1-3; V: TRBV7-2; CDR3: CASSLRRSSGNTIYF; DNA: TGTGCCAGCAGCTTAAGACGGTCCTCTGGAAACACCATATATTTT
D: .; size: .; J: TRBJ2-2; V: TRBV5-1; CDR3: CASSSYERNTGELFF; DNA: TGCGCCAGCAGCTCCTATGAGAGGAACACCGGGGAGCTGTTTTTT
D: .; size: .; J: TRBJ2-1; V: TRBV12-2; CDR3: CASRLARIASSYNEQFF; DNA: TGTGCAAGTCGCTTAGCGCGGATCGCGAGCTCCTACAATGAGCAGTTCTTC
D: TRBD1; size: .; J: TRBJ1-2; V: TRBV5-6; CDR3: CASSPPGTGLYGYTF; DNA: TGTGCCAGCAGCCCTCCCGGGACAGGCCTCTATGGCTACACCTTC
D: TRBD2; size: .; J: TRBJ2-1; V: TRBV6-1; CDR3: CASTWGLAGDEQFF; DNA: TGTGCCAGCACCTGGGGACTAGCGGGAGATGAGCAGTTCTTC
D: TRBD2; size: .; J: TRBJ2-3; V: TRBV4-1; CDR3: CASSQPGGPTDTQYF; DNA: TGCGCCAGCAGCCAGCCGGGAGGGCCAACAGATACGCAGTATTTT
D: TRBD1; size: .; J: TRBJ2-6; V: TRBV9; CDR3: CASSPRTGRSSGANVLTF; DNA: TGTGCCAGCAGCCCGAGGACAGGGCGTAGCTCTGGGGCCAACGTCCTGACTTTC
D: .; size: .; J: TRBJ2-3; V: TRBV7-3; CDR3: CASSLFVAEGTQYF; DNA: TGTGCCAGCAGCTTATTTGTGGCAGAGGGTACGCAGTATTTT
D: .; size: .; J: TRBJ2-7; V: TRBV10-3; CDR3: CAISESRGATGYEQYF; DNA: TGTGCCATCAGTGAGTCGAGGGGGGCCACAGGCTACGAGCAGTACTTC
D: .; size: once; J: TRBJ1-2; V: TRBV6-6; CDR3: CASSGASDRPYGYTF; DNA: TGTGCCAGCAGCGGGGCTTCGGACAGACCCTATGGCTACACCTTC
D: .; size: .; J: TRBJ2-3; V: TRBV6-5; CDR3: CASRDLSTDTQYF; DNA: TGTGCCAGCAGGGACCTGAGCACAGATACGCAGTATTTT
D: .; size: once; J: TRBJ2-2; V: TRBV28; CDR3: CASSSGKANTGELFF; DNA: TGTGCCAGCAGCTCAGGGAAAGCGAACACCGGGGAGCTGTTTTTT
D: .; size: .; J: TRBJ1-1; V: TRBV28; CDR3: CASSVGLNRGTEAFF; DNA: TGTGCCAGCAGTGTAGGACTTAATCGGGGCACTGAAGCTTTCTTT
D: .; size: .; J: TRBJ2-7; V: TRBV5-4; CDR3: CASSLIPGYEQYF; DNA: TGTGCCAGCAGCTTAATCCCCGGCTACGAGCAGTACTTC
D: .; size: .; J: TRBJ1-3; V: TRBV7-2; CDR3: CASSGGRAGNTIYF; DNA: TGTGCCAGCAGCGGAGGCAGGGCTGGAAACACCATATATTTT
D: TRBD2; size: .; J: TRBJ2-3; V: TRBV9; CDR3: CASSVGVAGGSTDTQYF; DNA: TGTGCCAGCAGCGTAGGAGTAGCGGGAGGGAGCACAGATACGCAGTATTTT
D: TRBD1; size: .; J: TRBJ1-2; V: TRBV25-1; CDR3: CASSVGTGGLIWYGYTF; DNA: TGTGCCAGCAGTGTGGGTACAGGGGGCTTGATTTGGTATGGCTACACCTTC
D: TRBD2; size: .; J: TRBJ2-1; V: TRBV6-5; CDR3: CASRYQRGEYNEQFF; DNA: TGTGCCAGCAGATATCAGCGGGGGGAGTACAATGAGCAGTTCTTC
D: TRBD1; size: .; J: TRBJ2-7; V: TRBV19; CDR3: CASSRWNGQVGHEQYF; DNA: TGTGCCAGTAGTCGGTGGAATGGACAGGTGGGGCACGAGCAGTACTTC
D: .; size: .; J: TRBJ2-1; V: TRBV27; CDR3: CASSFAASSYNEQFF; DNA: TGTGCCAGCAGTTTTGCGGCGAGCTCCTACAATGAGCAGTTCTTC
D: TRBD1; size: few; J: TRBJ1-5; V: TRBV7-9; CDR3: CASSQSGTGGYSNQPQHF; DNA: TGTGCCAGCAGCCAATCCGGGACAGGGGGATATAGCAATCAGCCCCAGCATTTT
D: TRBD2; size: .; J: TRBJ2-7; V: TRBV18; CDR3: CASSPEAGLAGVEQYF; DNA: TGTGCCAGCTCACCCGAAGCGGGACTAGCGGGGGTCGAGCAGTACTTC
D: TRBD2; size: .; J: TRBJ2-1; V: TRBV7-2; CDR3: CASSLGAGDEQFF; DNA: TGTGCCAGCAGCTTAGGAGCGGGGGATGAGCAGTTCTTC
D: TRBD2; size: .; J: TRBJ2-7; V: TRBV27; CDR3: CASISQTSGTYEQYF; DNA: TGTGCCAGCATTTCCCAAACGAGCGGGACCTACGAGCAGTACTTC
D: .; size: .; J: TRBJ1-5; V: TRBV6-6; CDR3: CASSYQGSGQPQHF; DNA: TGTGCCAGCAGTTACCAGGGGTCGGGTCAGCCCCAGCATTTT
D: .; size: .; J: TRBJ1-4; V: TRBV4-2; CDR3: CASSQGLRDWEKLFF; DNA: TGTGCCAGCAGCCAAGGTCTCAGGGATTGGGAAAAACTGTTTTTT
D: .; size: .; J: TRBJ2-1; V: TRBV5-1; CDR3: CASSLVYGLSSYNEQFF; DNA: TGCGCCAGCAGCTTGGTGTACGGGCTAAGCTCCTACAATGAGCAGTTCTTC
D: .; size: .; J: TRBJ1-1; V: TRBV14; CDR3: CASSLSRDTEAFF; DNA: TGTGCCAGCAGCCTCTCCCGGGACACTGAAGCTTTCTTT
D: TRBD2; size: .; J: TRBJ2-2; V: TRBV5-1; CDR3: CASSRVAGAENTGELFF; DNA: TGCGCCAGCAGTAGAGTAGCGGGAGCGGAAAACACCGGGGAGCTGTTTTTT
D: TRBD1; size: .; J: TRBJ1-1; V: TRBV29-1; CDR3: CSVQRQGRTEAFF; DNA: TGCAGCGTTCAGAGACAGGGGAGAACTGAAGCTTTCTTT
D: .; size: once; J: TRBJ2-1; V: TRBV15; CDR3: CATSRSRDEQFF; DNA: TGTGCCACCAGCAGATCTAGGGATGAGCAGTTCTTC